Each of the 17 T cell receptor beta chains below was sequenced from the same sample in a study of T cell repertoires in cytomegalovirus infection. TCRdb re-called the reads through MiXCR, storing one row per CDR3 protein. This table has hundreds of thousands of distinct CDR3 sequences, about 42% appearing once. These receptors' targets are unknown. The specimen was cultured PBMCs, collected from culture after CMV antigen stimulation. All receptors derive from a human donor in good health (CMV status not recorded). Some clones in this sample may be carry-over from other donors' samples.

This clonotype has a handful of counts. The V gene is TRBV4-1, the J gene TRBJ1-5; perhaps TRBD1 as D (5 bases). The CDR3 is 17 residues long. Between the trimmed V and J ends, which lost 4 bases and 0 bases, there was a span of 16 bases. Looked up from germline, CDR1 is MGHRA and CDR2 is YSYEKL. The DNA of the CDR3 is TGCGCCAGCAGCCGACAGTTTATTAACCTTAGCAATCAGCCCCAGCATTTT. This codes for CASSRQFINLSNQPQHF.

In this sample, this clonotype turned up a few times. V is TRBV7-9 and J is TRBJ1-3, with D possibly TRBD1 on 6 matching bases. V was shortened by 5 bases and J by 3 bases, with 17 bases between the two germline ends. This CDR3 has 16 amino acids. In germline, CDR1 is SEHNR, CDR2 FQNEAQ (reference sequence). This CDR3 is CASSTTTGQVGNTIYF. DNA of the CDR3: TGTGCCAGCAGCACAACGACAGGCCAGGTTGGAAACACCATATATTTT.

V gene TRBV12-3 or TRBV12-4 combines with J gene TRBJ1-6, with TRBD1 matching over 8 bases. The CDR3 contains 15 residues. The junction had 9 bases not matched to a gene; V was cut back by 5 bases and J by 9 bases. CDR3 nucleotide sequence: TGTGCCAGCAGTACAGGAGGGACAGGTCTTTCACCCCTCCACTTT. The encoded protein is CASSTGGTGLSPLHF.

The chain joins TRBV7-2 to TRBJ2-4, with a possible D match to TRBD2 (7 bases). The CDR3 extends over 16 amino acids. CDR1 SGHTA and CDR2 FQGNSA come from the germline V gene. Trimming left V 5 bases short and J 3 bases short, with 17 bases between. Here the CDR3 reads CASSPRGGADKNIQYF. The CDR3 bases are TGTGCCAGCAGCCCAAGAGGGGGGGCCGACAAAAACATTCAGTACTTC. Using reference TRBV7-2 and TRBJ2-4 for the parts outside the CDR3, the full variable domain is GAGVSQSPSNKVTEKGKDVELRCDPISGHTALYWYRQSLGQGLEFLIYFQGNSAPDKSGLPSDRFSAERTGGSVSTLTIQRTQQEDSAVYLCASSPRGGADKNIQYFGAGTRLSVL.

As for this clonotype: A read error may account for a junction end that differs from germline. This chain connects TRBV6-1 to TRBJ2-5, with a possible D match to TRBD1 (6 bases). Per germline, CDR1 MNHNS and CDR2 SASEGT. CDR3 size: 13 residues. Here the CDR3 DNA reads TGTGCCAGCAGTGATCCTGCCAGGGACACACCGGAATTC. This sequence encodes CASSDPARDTPEF.

The chain has TRBV27 and TRBJ2-7; the match to TRBD1 covers 9 bases. The CDR3 extends over 14 amino acids. CDR1 and CDR2 (germline): MNHEY, SMNVEV (reference sequence). J gave up 5 bases and V 5 bases, and 7 bases lay outside the gene matches. CDR3: CASSPWDRVNEQYF. The CDR3 DNA sequence: TGTGCCAGCAGTCCCTGGGACAGGGTCAACGAGCAGTACTTC.

The genes are TRBV7-2 and TRBJ2-7; tentative D call: TRBD2 (6 bases). This CDR3 comprises 14 residues. Germline V lookup: CDR1 SGHTA, CDR2 FQGNSA. V lost 4 bases and J 6 bases, leaving 16 bases between the germline ends. The DNA of the CDR3 is TGTGCCAGCAGCTATAGCGGAAGGTCTCTCGAGCAGTACTTC. Protein product: CASSYSGRSLEQYF. Combining the CDR3 with reference TRBV7-2 and TRBJ2-7 gives the whole variable domain GAGVSQSPSNKVTEKGKDVELRCDPISGHTALYWYRQSLGQGLEFLIYFQGNSAPDKSGLPSDRFSAERTGGSVSTLTIQRTQQEDSAVYLCASSYSGRSLEQYFGPGTRLTVT.

This clonotype was seen only once. The CDR3 reads CASSGTLTGLADTQYF. As DNA, the CDR3 is TGTGCCAGCAGTGGAACCCTGACAGGGTTGGCGGATACGCAGTATTTT. The chain has TRBV27 and TRBJ2-3, with 7 bases that match TRBD1. After removal of 5 bases from V and 6 bases from J, the junction contained 14 bases not matched to a gene. Per the germline V gene, CDR1 is MNHEY and CDR2 is SMNVEV (reference sequence). This CDR3 region has 16 residues.

This clonotype was seen a few times. V and J are TRBV4-1 and TRBJ1-3; 7 bases agree with TRBD1. The CDR3 is 16 residues long. Germline V gene data show CDR1 as MGHRA and CDR2 as YSYEKL. With V trimmed by 1 base and J by 2 bases, 5 bases remained unmatched. CDR3 residues: CASSQGGTGAGNTIYF. CDR3 in DNA: TGCGCCAGCAGCCAAGGAGGAACAGGGGCTGGAAACACCATATATTTT.

The gene calls are TRBV2 and TRBJ2-3; the D is unclear. This CDR3 has 14 amino acids. Trimming took 4 bases from V and 2 from J, leaving 10 bases between them. The germline gives CDR1 SNHLY, CDR2 FYNNEI. The CDR3 DNA is TGTGCCAGCAGTGGGGGTTACAACACAGATACGCAGTATTTT. The encoded protein is CASSGGYNTDTQYF.

This clonotype was counted a few times. This rearrangement joins TRBV7-2 to TRBJ2-7; 9 positions agree with TRBD1. V shed 5 bases and J 0 bases; nucleotides not matched to a gene: 5. There are 15 residues in the CDR3. The germline V gene encodes CDR1 SGHTA and CDR2 FQGNSA. CDR3: CASSLRTGASYEQYF. CDR3 DNA sequence: TGTGCCAGCAGCCTCCGGACAGGGGCCTCCTACGAGCAGTACTTC.

This clonotype was picked up many times. This rearrangement joins TRBV7-8 to TRBJ2-1, with D unresolved. The CDR3 extends over 16 amino acids. Trimming shortened V by 0 bases and J by 10 bases, and 19 bases separated the two germline ends. Germline assignment: CDR1 SGHVS and CDR2 FQNEAQ. CDR3 nucleotide sequence: TGTGCCAGCAGCTTAGCTCGGGCTGCCACGACCAGAGAGCAGTTCTTC. As protein: CASSLARAATTREQFF.

In its sample, this clonotype was seen a few times. The J gene is TRBJ1-4, the V gene TRBV6-1; tentatively, D is TRBD1 (6 bases). Germline V gives CDR1 MNHNS, CDR2 SASEGT. V was shortened by 3 bases and J by 4 bases, with 15 bases between the two germline ends. CDR3 length: 16 residues. The CDR3 region is CASSEIGTLFNEKLFF. In DNA form, the CDR3 reads TGTGCCAGCAGTGAGATAGGGACACTCTTTAATGAAAAACTGTTTTTT.

This clonotype has a handful of counts. V is TRBV28 and J is TRBJ2-3, with 10 bases matching TRBD2. The germline V gene encodes CDR1 MDHEN and CDR2 SYDVKM. Trimming at V came to 5 bases and at J to 0 bases, leaving 5 bases not matched to a gene. The length of the CDR3 is 16 residues. CDR3 nucleotide sequence: TGTGCCAGCAGTATACCAGCGGGGGGGAGCACAGATACGCAGTATTTT. Translating it yields CASSIPAGGSTDTQYF.

This clonotype turned up a few times. The CDR3 DNA follows: TGTGCCAGCAGCTTAGATTTCCAGGATCGCTATGGCTACACCTTC. Encoded protein: CASSLDFQDRYGYTF. The chain uses TRBV7-2 and TRBJ1-2; no firm D call. Germline V gene data show CDR1 as SGHTA and CDR2 as FQGNSA. This CDR3 is built from 15 residues. The V end lost 1 base, the J end lost 4 bases, and 13 bases lay between the germline ends.

This clonotype was found a few times. The chain carries TRBV19 and TRBJ2-4, with TRBD2 identical over 12 bases. With 6 bases clipped from V and 9 bases from J, the junction kept 6 bases outside the gene matches. The CDR3 runs to 14 residues. Germline V gives CDR1 LNHDA, CDR2 SQIVND (reference sequence). CDR3 sequence (DNA): TGTGCCAGTAGGACGACTAGCGGGGGAACCATTCAGTACTTC. Residues: CASRTTSGGTIQYF. Together with reference TRBV19 and TRBJ2-4, the CDR3 gives the full variable domain: DGGITQSPKYLFRKEGQNVTLSCEQNLNHDAMYWYRQDPGQGLRLIYYSQIVNDFQKGDIAEGYSVSREKKESFPLTVTSAQKNPTAFYLCASRTTSGGTIQYFGAGTRLSVL.

V usage is TRBV5-4 and J usage is TRBJ1-2; 9 bases map to TRBD1. The CDR3 extends over 14 amino acids. J gave up 7 bases and V 4 bases, and 8 bases lay outside the gene matches. Germline-derived CDR1 and CDR2 are SGHNT and YYREEE (reference sequence). The CDR3 bases are TGTGCCAGCAGCGAAGGACAGGGGAGAGGTGGCTACACCTTC. Protein sequence: CASSEGQGRGGYTF. The full variable domain, with the rest looked up from reference TRBV5-4 and TRBJ1-2, is ETGVTQSPTHLIKTRGQQVTLRCSSQSGHNTVSWYQQALGQGPQFIFQYYREEENGRGNFPPRFSGLQFPNYSSELNVNALELDDSALYLCASSEGQGRGGYTFGSGTRLTVV.